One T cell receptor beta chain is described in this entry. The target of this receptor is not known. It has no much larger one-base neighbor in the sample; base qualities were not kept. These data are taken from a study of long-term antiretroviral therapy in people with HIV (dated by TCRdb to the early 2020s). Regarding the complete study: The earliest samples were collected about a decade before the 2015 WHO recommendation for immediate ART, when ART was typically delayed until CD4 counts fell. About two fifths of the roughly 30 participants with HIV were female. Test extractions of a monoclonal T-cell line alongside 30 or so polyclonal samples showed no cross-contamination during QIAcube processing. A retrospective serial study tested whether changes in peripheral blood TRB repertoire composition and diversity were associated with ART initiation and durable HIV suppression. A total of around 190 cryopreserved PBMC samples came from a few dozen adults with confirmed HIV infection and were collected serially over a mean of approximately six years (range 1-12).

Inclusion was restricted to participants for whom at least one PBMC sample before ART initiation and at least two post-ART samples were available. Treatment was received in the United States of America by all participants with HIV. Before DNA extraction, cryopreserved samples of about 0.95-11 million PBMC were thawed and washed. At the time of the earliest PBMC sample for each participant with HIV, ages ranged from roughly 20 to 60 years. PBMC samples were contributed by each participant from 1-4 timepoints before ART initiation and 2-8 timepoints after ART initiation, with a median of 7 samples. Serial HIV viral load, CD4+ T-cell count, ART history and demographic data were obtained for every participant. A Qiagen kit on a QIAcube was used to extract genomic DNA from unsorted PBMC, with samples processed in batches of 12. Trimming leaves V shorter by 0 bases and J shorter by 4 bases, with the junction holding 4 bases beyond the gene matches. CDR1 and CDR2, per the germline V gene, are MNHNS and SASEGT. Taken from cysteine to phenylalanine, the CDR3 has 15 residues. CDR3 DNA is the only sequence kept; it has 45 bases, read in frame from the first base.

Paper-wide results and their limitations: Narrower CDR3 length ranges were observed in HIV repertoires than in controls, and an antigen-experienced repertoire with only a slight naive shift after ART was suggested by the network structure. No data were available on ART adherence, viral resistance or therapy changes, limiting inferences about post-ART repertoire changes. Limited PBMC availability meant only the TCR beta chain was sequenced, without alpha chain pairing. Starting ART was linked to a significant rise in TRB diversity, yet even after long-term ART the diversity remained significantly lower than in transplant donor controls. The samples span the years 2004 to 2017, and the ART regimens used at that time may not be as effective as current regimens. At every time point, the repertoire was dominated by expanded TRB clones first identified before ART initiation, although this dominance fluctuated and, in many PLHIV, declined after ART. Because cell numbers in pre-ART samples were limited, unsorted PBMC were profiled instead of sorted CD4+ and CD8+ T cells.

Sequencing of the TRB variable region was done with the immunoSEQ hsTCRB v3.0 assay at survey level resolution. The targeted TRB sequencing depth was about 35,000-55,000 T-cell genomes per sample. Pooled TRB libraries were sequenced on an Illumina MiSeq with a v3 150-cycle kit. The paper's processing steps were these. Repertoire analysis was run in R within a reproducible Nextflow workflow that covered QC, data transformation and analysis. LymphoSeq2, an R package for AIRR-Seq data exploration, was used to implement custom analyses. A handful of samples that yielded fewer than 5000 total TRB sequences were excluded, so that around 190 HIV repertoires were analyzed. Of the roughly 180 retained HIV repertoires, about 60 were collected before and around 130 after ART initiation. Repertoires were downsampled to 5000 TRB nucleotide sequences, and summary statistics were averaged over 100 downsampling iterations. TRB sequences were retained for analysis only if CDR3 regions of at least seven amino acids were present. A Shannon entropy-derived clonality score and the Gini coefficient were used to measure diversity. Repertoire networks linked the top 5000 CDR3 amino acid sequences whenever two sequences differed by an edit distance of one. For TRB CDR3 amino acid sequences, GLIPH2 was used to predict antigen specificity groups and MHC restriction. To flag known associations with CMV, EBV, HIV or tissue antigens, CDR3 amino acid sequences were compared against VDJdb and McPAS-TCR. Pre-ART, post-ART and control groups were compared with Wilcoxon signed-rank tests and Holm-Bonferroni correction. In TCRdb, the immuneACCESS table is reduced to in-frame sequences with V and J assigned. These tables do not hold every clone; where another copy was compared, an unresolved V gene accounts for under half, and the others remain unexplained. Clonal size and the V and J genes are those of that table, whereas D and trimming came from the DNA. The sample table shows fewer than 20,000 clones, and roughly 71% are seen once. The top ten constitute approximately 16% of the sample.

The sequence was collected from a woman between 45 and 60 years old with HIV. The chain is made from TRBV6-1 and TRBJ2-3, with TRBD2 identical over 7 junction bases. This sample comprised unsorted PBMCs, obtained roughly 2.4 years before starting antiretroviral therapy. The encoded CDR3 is CASSEAAGLADTQYF. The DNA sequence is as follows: TGTGCCAGCAGTGAAGCCGCTGGACTAGCAGATACGCAGTATTTT.